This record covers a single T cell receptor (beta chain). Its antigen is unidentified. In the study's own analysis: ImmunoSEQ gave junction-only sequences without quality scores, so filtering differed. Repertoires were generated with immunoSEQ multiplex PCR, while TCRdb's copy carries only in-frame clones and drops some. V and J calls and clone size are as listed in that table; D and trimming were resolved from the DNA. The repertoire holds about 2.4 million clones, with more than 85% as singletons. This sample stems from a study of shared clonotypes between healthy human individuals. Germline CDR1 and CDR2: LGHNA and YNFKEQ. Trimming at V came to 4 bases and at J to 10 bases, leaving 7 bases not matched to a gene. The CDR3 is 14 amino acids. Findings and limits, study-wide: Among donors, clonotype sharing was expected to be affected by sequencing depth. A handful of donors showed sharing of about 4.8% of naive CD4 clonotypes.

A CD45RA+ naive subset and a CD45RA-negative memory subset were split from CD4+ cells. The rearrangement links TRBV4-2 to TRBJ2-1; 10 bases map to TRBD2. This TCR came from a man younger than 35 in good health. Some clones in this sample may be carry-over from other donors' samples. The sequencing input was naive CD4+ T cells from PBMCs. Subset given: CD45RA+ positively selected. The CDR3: CASSPSGSITEQFF. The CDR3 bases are TGTGCCAGCAGCCCTAGCGGGAGTATTACGGAGCAGTTCTTC.